Presented here are 21 T cell receptor beta chains from one specimen sequenced in a study of cytomegalovirus exposure and HLA in healthy donors. PCR used 60 Vbeta primers and 13 Jbeta primers. The repertoire was sequenced with immunoSEQ multiplex PCR; TCRdb's copy has only in-frame clones and lacks some. This sample carries about 180,000 clones, roughly 80% of them seen once, and the ten largest clones take around 5.7%. The specimen sequenced was PBMCs. Receptors originate from a middle-aged man in good health and CMV-seronegative.

V and J are TRBV7-2 and TRBJ2-3; TRBD2 might be the D (6 bases). The CDR3 is made up of 15 amino acids. Between the trimmed V and J ends, which lost 2 bases and 1 base, there was a span of 10 bases. The germline CDR1 and CDR2 sequences are SGHTA and FQGNSA. The CDR3 nucleotides are TGTGCCAGCAGCTTAACATGGAGGGGCACAGATACGCAGTATTTT. It yields the protein CASSLTWRGTDTQYF.

This chain links TRBV7-3 with TRBJ1-3; D might be TRBD1 (6 bases). Germline V gives CDR1 SGHTA, CDR2 FQGTGA. The CDR3 loop spans 17 amino acids. V lost 2 bases and J 0 bases, leaving 14 bases between the germline ends. The CDR3 loop reads CASSLLPGQSSGNTIYF. The CDR3 DNA reads as TGTGCCAGCAGCTTACTCCCCGGACAGAGCTCTGGAAACACCATATATTTT.

The J gene is TRBJ2-1, the V gene TRBV19; possibly TRBD2 for D (5 bases). The CDR3 length is 16 residues. Trimming stripped 2 bases from V and 2 bases from J, with 13 bases between. Per germline, CDR1 LNHDA and CDR2 SQIVND (reference sequence). The CDR3 spells CASSITGITTYNEQFF. DNA of the CDR3: TGTGCCAGTAGTATAACCGGGATAACAACCTACAATGAGCAGTTCTTC.

The chain has TRBV19 and TRBJ1-1, with TRBD1 matching 10 bases. Germline values: CDR1 LNHDA, CDR2 SQIVND (reference sequence). V shed 10 bases and J 6 bases; nucleotides not matched to a gene: 14. The CDR3 has 15 residues. CDR3: CATDGLGQGKPEAFF. DNA for the CDR3: TGTGCCACCGACGGACTGGGACAGGGGAAACCTGAAGCTTTCTTT.

The chain recombines TRBV7-9 with TRBJ2-6; maybe TRBD1 (5 bases). This CDR3 has 15 amino acids. Per germline, CDR1 SEHNR and CDR2 FQNEAQ (reference sequence). V was clipped by 1 base and J by 2 bases, with 6 bases between them. This CDR3 reads CASSLEGAGANVLTF. CDR3 nucleotide sequence: TGTGCCAGCAGCTTAGAAGGGGCTGGGGCCAACGTCCTGACTTTC.

As regards this clone: The sample contains more than one DNA sequence encoding this CDR3. In DNA form, the CDR3 reads TGTGCCAGCAGCCCCGGACAGGGGCTCTATAATTCACCCCTCCACTTT. Amino acids: CASSPGQGLYNSPLHF. The rearrangement uses TRBV7-9 and TRBJ1-6, with TRBD1 matching 9 bases. The V segment lost 5 bases and the J segment 3 bases; nucleotides outside the gene matches: 5. The germline gives CDR1 SEHNR, CDR2 FQNEAQ (reference sequence). The CDR3 has 16 residues.

This clone was picked up a small number of times. The genes are TRBV7-9 and TRBJ1-1; D uncertain. V was cut by 5 bases and J by 1 base, with 11 bases left in between. CDR1 and CDR2 (germline): SEHNR, FQNEAQ (reference sequence). This CDR3 spans 14 amino acids. CDR3 sequence reads: CASSVYLGNTEAFF. For the CDR3, the DNA is TGTGCCAGCAGCGTTTACCTCGGGAACACTGAAGCTTTCTTT.

This clone was observed a few times. The rearrangement uses TRBV6-5 and TRBJ2-5; perhaps TRBD1 as D (6 bases). V was trimmed by 7 bases and J by 2 bases, leaving 14 bases between them. The CDR3 spans 14 residues. Germline values: CDR1 MNHEY, CDR2 SVGAGI. The CDR3 sequence is CASTTGTQQETQYF. The CDR3 DNA reads as TGTGCCAGCACCACCGGGACACAACAAGAGACCCAGTACTTC.

CDR3: CASSGQSGGNEQFF. Here the CDR3 DNA reads TGTGCCAGCAGTGGACAATCTGGGGGGAATGAGCAGTTCTTC. This chain connects TRBV6-4 to TRBJ2-1, with D perhaps matching TRBD2 (6 bases). Trimming pared 4 bases from V and 7 bases from J, leaving 14 bases between. The V gene's germline CDR1 is MRHNA and CDR2 SNTAGT. The CDR3 length is 14 residues.

The chain has TRBV6-6 and TRBJ1-5; no clear D. Germline values: CDR1 MNHNY, CDR2 SVGAGI (reference sequence). V was clipped by 0 bases and J by 2 bases, with 8 bases between them. CDR3 length equals 15 residues. The CDR3 region has the DNA TGTGCCAGCAGTTACTCGATGCCAGGCAATCAGCCCCAGCATTTT. Translation gives CASSYSMPGNQPQHF.

The CDR3 DNA sequence: TGTGCCAGCAGTGCCACGGGACTAACGGACTACGAGCAGTACTTC. Residues: CASSATGLTDYEQYF. V and J are TRBV6-4 and TRBJ2-7; TRBD2 aligns across 7 bases. The V and J ends lost 4 bases and 3 bases, in that order; junction bases with no gene match: 9. Per germline, CDR1 MRHNA and CDR2 SNTAGT. This CDR3 is 15 amino acids long.

This clone occurred a few times. This chain joins TRBV19 and TRBJ2-2; possibly TRBD2 for D (6 bases). V dropped 2 bases and J dropped 6 bases, with 10 bases sitting between them. The CDR3 runs 14 residues. Germline CDR1 LNHDA, CDR2 SQIVND (reference sequence). CDR3 loop: CASSILAYAGELFF. Here the CDR3 DNA reads TGTGCCAGTAGTATACTAGCGTACGCCGGGGAGCTGTTTTTT.

V usage is TRBV7-2 and J usage is TRBJ1-2; 9 bases line up with TRBD1. The CDR3 is made up of 16 amino acids. CDR1 and CDR2 (germline): SGHTA, FQGNSA. J was trimmed by 5 bases and V by 4 bases; bases with no gene match: 11. DNA of the CDR3: TGTGCCAGCAGCTCACATACGACCGGGACAGGGTATGGCTACACCTTC. Residues: CASSSHTTGTGYGYTF.

This chain joins TRBV27 and TRBJ2-5; no clear D gene. Germline CDR1 is MNHEY and CDR2 is SMNVEV (reference sequence). Between the trimmed V and J ends, which lost 2 bases and 1 base, there was a span of 5 bases. CDR3 length equals 13 residues. In DNA, the CDR3 is TGTGCCAGCAGTTTAAGAGTCCAAGAGACCCAGTACTTC. Translating gives CASSLRVQETQYF.

The chain has TRBV13 and TRBJ1-1; TRBD1 is a possible D gene (5 bases). The germline V gene encodes CDR1 PRHDT and CDR2 FYEKMQ (reference sequence). With 4 bases removed from V and 0 bases from J, the gap between germline ends came to 15 bases. There are 16 residues in the CDR3. The CDR3 DNA is TGTGCCAGCAGCTACCCAGGGAGGTTCATGAACACTGAAGCTTTCTTT. Its protein product is CASSYPGRFMNTEAFF.

The chain employs TRBV19 and TRBJ2-5, with D perhaps matching TRBD1 (6 bases). Germline CDR1 and CDR2: LNHDA and SQIVND (reference sequence). V was shortened by 6 bases and J by 1 base, with 24 bases between the two germline ends. This CDR3 has 18 amino acids. CDR3 nucleotides: TGTGCCAGTAGAGGAACTAAACAGGGAAAAGGGAGCCAAGAGACCCAGTACTTC. Translating gives CASRGTKQGKGSQETQYF.

The chain links TRBV6-5 to TRBJ2-7; D gene unclear. TRBJ2-5 explains the end of the DNA better; the J call may be wrong. CDR3 length equals 11 residues. The germline V gene encodes CDR1 MNHEY and CDR2 SVGAGI. In nucleotides, the CDR3 is TGTGCCAGCAGTTACCTGGAGACCCAGTACTTC. Its protein is CASSYLETQYF.

This clone was counted a single time. The rearrangement uses TRBV2 and TRBJ1-3; TRBD1 might be the D (5 bases). V was clipped by 7 bases and J by 2 bases, with 15 bases between them. The CDR3 is 15 residues long. Germline values: CDR1 SNHLY, CDR2 FYNNEI. CDR3 residues: CASTRSGGPGNTIYF. CDR3 in DNA: TGTGCCAGCACTCGGTCCGGGGGTCCTGGAAACACCATATATTTT.

This chain joins TRBV5-1 and TRBJ2-5; D is ambiguous. CDR3 length: 13 amino acids. Germline loops: CDR1 SGHRS, CDR2 YFSETQ. V was cut by 5 bases and J by 4 bases, with 12 bases left in between. In DNA, the CDR3 is TGCGCCAGCAGTCGTGGAGAAAGAGAGACCCAGTACTTC. Protein: CASSRGERETQYF.

The chain joins TRBV2 to TRBJ1-2; maybe TRBD1 (5 bases). The CDR3 consists of 14 residues. The V end lost 0 bases, the J end lost 7 bases, and 12 bases lay between the germline ends. CDR1 is SNHLY, CDR2 FYNNEI, per germline. CDR3 bases: TGTGCCAGCAGTGAAGCGCTCAGGGCAGGTGGCTACACCTTC. As protein: CASSEALRAGGYTF.

The chain joins TRBV19 to TRBJ1-1; 12 bases are shared with TRBD1. V was clipped by 6 bases and J by 1 base; unmatched bases: 3. Germline values: CDR1 LNHDA, CDR2 SQIVND (reference sequence). There are 15 residues in the CDR3. The CDR3 DNA is TGTGCCAGTAGCCGGGACAGGGGGCAGAACACTGAAGCTTTCTTT. This sequence encodes CASSRDRGQNTEAFF.